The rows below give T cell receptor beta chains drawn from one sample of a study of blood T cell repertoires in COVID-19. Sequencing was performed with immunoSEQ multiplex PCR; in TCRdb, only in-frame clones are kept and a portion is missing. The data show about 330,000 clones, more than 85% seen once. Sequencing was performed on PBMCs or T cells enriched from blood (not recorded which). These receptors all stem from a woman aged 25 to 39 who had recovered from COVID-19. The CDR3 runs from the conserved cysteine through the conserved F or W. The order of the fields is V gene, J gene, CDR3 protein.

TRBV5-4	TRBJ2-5	CASSLEFELETQYF
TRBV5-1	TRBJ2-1	CASSLPLGVEGGEQFF
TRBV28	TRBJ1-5	CASRPGLLNQPQHF
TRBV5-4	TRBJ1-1	CASSSPGMNTEAFF
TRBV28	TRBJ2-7	CASRVSDRAEQYF
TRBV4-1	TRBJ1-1	CASGARDRGDTEAFF
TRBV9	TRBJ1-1	CASSAGTGGAIFF
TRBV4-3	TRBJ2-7	CASSHLGTSMYEQYF
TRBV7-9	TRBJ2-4	CASSLFSNIQYF
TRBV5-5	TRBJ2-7	CASSPAGTASSYEQYF
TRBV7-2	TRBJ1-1	CASSSQGDTEAFF